The 21 T cell receptor beta chains presented below share a single source sample, sequenced in a study of blood T cell repertoires in COVID-19. Sequencing was performed with immunoSEQ multiplex PCR; in TCRdb, only in-frame clones are kept and a portion is missing. There are fewer than 200,000 clones in the sample; around 83% occur only once, and about 4% lies in the top ten. Sequenced: PBMCs or T cells enriched from blood (not recorded which). The receptor source for this set is a woman aged 45-60 years in a cohort exposed to, infected with or recovered from COVID-19 (not recorded which).

The chain recombines TRBV24-1 with TRBJ2-5; 8 bases are a match to TRBD2. The germline CDR1 and CDR2 sequences are KGHDR and SFDVKD. The CDR3 runs 16 residues. J gave up 1 base and V 4 bases, and 7 bases lay outside the gene matches. CDR3 residues: CATSELGLGTQETQYF. CDR3 nucleotide sequence: TGTGCCACCAGTGAGCTGGGACTAGGGACCCAAGAGACCCAGTACTTC.

This chain joins TRBV2 and TRBJ2-1, with TRBD1 matching over 10 bases. This CDR3 is built from 15 residues. Trimming removed 5 bases from V and 7 bases from J; junction bases left unmatched: 8. Per the germline V gene, CDR1 is SNHLY and CDR2 is FYNNEI. This CDR3 is CASSPETGGLNEQFF. The CDR3 DNA sequence: TGTGCCAGCAGTCCTGAGACAGGGGGCTTAAATGAGCAGTTCTTC.

This sequence joins TRBV19 and TRBJ1-5; 9 bases line up with TRBD1. Unmatched junction bases numbered 9, after V lost 5 bases and J lost 4 bases. The germline V gene has CDR1 LNHDA and CDR2 SQIVND (reference sequence). This CDR3 contains 16 residues. For the CDR3, the DNA is TGTGCCAGTAGTCCTAGCCCCGGGACAGGGAATCAGCCCCAGCATTTT. This encodes CASSPSPGTGNQPQHF. Supplemented by reference TRBV19 and TRBJ1-5, the full variable domain reads DGGITQSPKYLFRKEGQNVTLSCEQNLNHDAMYWYRQDPGQGLRLIYYSQIVNDFQKGDIAEGYSVSREKKESFPLTVTSAQKNPTAFYLCASSPSPGTGNQPQHFGDGTRLSIL.

V is TRBV18 and J is TRBJ1-2, with TRBD1 matching 10 bases. Trimming cost V 5 bases and J 6 bases; bases outside gene matches: 12. The V gene's germline CDR1 is KGHSH and CDR2 LQKENI. The CDR3 covers 16 residues. DNA of the CDR3: TGTGCCAGCTCAACGACCTTAGTCGGACAGGGGGATGGCTACACCTTC. It is translated as CASSTTLVGQGDGYTF.

The chain employs TRBV28 and TRBJ2-7; 11 bases line up with TRBD2. Germline lookup yields CDR1 MDHEN and CDR2 SYDVKM. Losses at the gene ends were 7 bases for V and 4 bases for J; bases not matched to a gene: 12. The CDR3 totals 16 residues. CDR3 amino acids: CASNRVNSGRGYEQYF. The CDR3 region has the DNA TGTGCCAGCAACAGGGTCAATAGCGGGAGGGGATACGAGCAGTACTTC.

The CDR3 coding sequence is TGTGCCAGCTCCAACGTTGACAGGCTGTATGGCTACACCTTC. Its translation is CASSNVDRLYGYTF. V is TRBV2 and J is TRBJ1-2, with D possibly being TRBD1 (6 bases). The germline gives CDR1 SNHLY, CDR2 FYNNEI. Trimming shortened V by 8 bases and J by 5 bases, and 18 bases separated the two germline ends. This CDR3 spans 14 amino acids.

The V call is TRBV1, the J call TRBJ2-7; TRBD2, the table's D call, was not compared with the DNA. TRBV1 is labeled a pseudogene. The CDR3 runs 14 residues. The CDR3 DNA sequence: TGCACCAGCAGCCCAGGACTAGCGGGAGCCGAGCAGTACTTC. Amino acid sequence: CTSSPGLAGAEQYF.

The chain combines TRBV9 with TRBJ2-5, with TRBD1 identical over 8 bases. V lost 7 bases and J lost 2; bases outside the gene matches: 4. This CDR3 is 13 amino acids long. Germline CDR1 reads SGDLS; CDR2 reads YYNGEE. The CDR3 bases are TGTGCCAGCGGACGGACAGGGCAAGAGACCCAGTACTTC. Translated, it gives CASGRTGQETQYF.

J is TRBJ2-6 and V is TRBV13; the D gene is possibly TRBD1 (6 bases). The V end was cut by 6 bases, the J end by 4 bases, with 13 bases between. Germline V gives CDR1 PRHDT, CDR2 FYEKMQ (reference sequence). The CDR3 covers 15 residues. The CDR3 loop reads CASRSHRAGANVLTF. The CDR3 nucleotides read TGTGCCAGCAGGAGTCACAGGGCCGGGGCCAACGTCCTGACTTTC.

The chain links TRBV6-5 to TRBJ2-4; 7 nucleotides line up with TRBD2. V lost 8 bases and J lost 7; bases outside the gene matches: 8. CDR1 is MNHEY, CDR2 SVGAGI, per germline. CDR3 length: 13 residues. The CDR3 here is CASGREVGNIQYF. The DNA of the CDR3 is TGTGCCAGCGGCCGGGAGGTTGGGAACATTCAGTACTTC.

The sample holds a few counts of this clone. This sequence joins TRBV12-1 and TRBJ2-7; the listed D gene, TRBD2, was not tested against the DNA. TRBV12-1 is assigned pseudogene status. This CDR3 region has 19 residues. In nucleotides, the CDR3 is TGTGCCAGCAGCTTGGTGTCGTGGAATAGCGGGAGGTTTATGTACGAGCAGTACTTC. Encoded protein: CASSLVSWNSGRFMYEQYF.

This chain uses TRBV5-1 with TRBJ1-3; unclear D gene. There are 15 residues in the CDR3. Deletions cut 7 bases from V and 0 bases from J, with 14 bases between. From germline, CDR1 is SGHRS and CDR2 YFSETQ. CDR3 region: CASRSGLRSGNTIYF. CDR3 in DNA: TGCGCCAGCCGGTCTGGACTGCGCTCTGGAAACACCATATATTTT. Full variable domain (rest looked up from reference TRBV5-1 and TRBJ1-3): KAGVTQTPRYLIKTRGQQVTLSCSPISGHRSVSWYQQTPGQGLQFLFEYFSETQRNKGNFPGRFSGRQFSNSRSEMNVSTLELGDSALYLCASRSGLRSGNTIYFGEGSWLTVV.

This clone was observed a handful of times. The CDR3 bases are TGCGCCAGCAGCCAAGATTTTACTAGCGGTGGCAATGAGCAGTTCTTC. Amino acids: CASSQDFTSGGNEQFF. This rearrangement joins TRBV4-3 to TRBJ2-1, with 8 bases matching TRBD2. Germline V gene lookup returns CDR1 LGHNA and CDR2 YSLEER. The CDR3 is made up of 16 amino acids. Trimming at V came to 0 bases and at J to 6 bases, leaving 7 bases not matched to a gene.

J is TRBJ1-4 and V is TRBV10-3; TRBD1 matches 11 bases. The length of the CDR3 is 13 residues. The V gene's germline CDR1 is ENHRY and CDR2 SYGVKD. V gave up 11 bases and J gave up 7 bases; unmatched junction bases: 6. As DNA, the CDR3 is TGTGCCGCTGGGGGGACAGGGGGTGAAAAACTGTTTTTT. Translating it yields CAAGGTGGEKLFF.

The CDR3 DNA follows: TGTGCCAGCAGCCCCATGGACACATCTAATCAGCCCCAGCATTTT. Its protein product is CASSPMDTSNQPQHF. The chain recombines TRBV9 with TRBJ1-5, with D possibly being TRBD1 (5 bases). This CDR3 is 15 amino acids long. Deletions cut 4 bases from V and 4 bases from J, with 15 bases between. Germline values: CDR1 SGDLS, CDR2 YYNGEE.

The chain joins TRBV3-1 (or the pseudogene TRBV3-2) to TRBJ1-1; D remains ambiguous. Trimming shortened V by 7 bases and J by 6 bases, and 18 bases separated the two germline ends. This CDR3 contains 14 residues. Germline V lookup: CDR1 LGHDT, CDR2 YNNKEL (reference sequence). The CDR3 DNA reads as TGTGCCAGCACCCGTTCTACCGTGGTGTCTGAAGCTTTCTTT. Its protein is CASTRSTVVSEAFF.

The chain joins TRBV23-1 to TRBJ1-1; 12 bases are a match to TRBD1. TRBV23-1 is an ORF, and what it does is uncertain. There are 18 residues in the CDR3. The J segment lost 4 bases and the V segment lost 0 bases, leaving 9 bases of the junction unmatched. The CDR3 DNA reads TGCGCCAGCAGTCAATCGTTGGGGACAGGGGGCGAGATCACTGAAGCTTTCTTT. This translates into CASSQSLGTGGEITEAFF.

J is TRBJ2-7 and V is TRBV13; 13 bases line up with TRBD2. Germline trimming cut 5 bases from V and 2 bases from J; bases unmatched to any gene: 9. Germline values: CDR1 PRHDT, CDR2 FYEKMQ (reference sequence). The CDR3 is 17 amino acids. Here the CDR3 reads CASSERLAGGTPYEQYF. CDR3 nucleotide sequence: TGTGCCAGCAGCGAACGACTAGCGGGGGGTACCCCCTACGAGCAGTACTTC.

The chain recombines TRBV6-1 with TRBJ1-3; weak D call: TRBD1 (5 bases). Germline V CDR1 and CDR2: MNHNS, SASEGT. This CDR3 comprises 15 residues. Trimming left V 6 bases short and J 0 bases short, with 12 bases between. DNA of the CDR3: TGTGCCAGCAGATTGGGACTGACCTCTGGAAACACCATATATTTT. Its translation is CASRLGLTSGNTIYF.

This clone was picked up a small number of times. V gene TRBV4-3 combines with J gene TRBJ2-2, with TRBD1 matching over 7 bases. Germline CDR1 is LGHNA and CDR2 is YSLEER. J lost 1 base, V lost 1 base, and 6 bases had no gene match. This CDR3 has 17 residues. The CDR3 coding sequence is TGCGCCAGCAGCCAAGCACAGGGGCAGCGGAACACCGGGGAGCTGTTTTTT. Its protein is CASSQAQGQRNTGELFF.

The chain is built from TRBV6-5 and TRBJ1-5, with D unclear. This CDR3 has 13 residues. CDR1 and CDR2 (germline): MNHEY, SVGAGI. V was pared by 7 bases and J by 0 bases, with 7 bases between. DNA for the CDR3: TGTGCCAGCAAGCTGAATAGCAATCAGCCCCAGCATTTT. Protein sequence: CASKLNSNQPQHF.